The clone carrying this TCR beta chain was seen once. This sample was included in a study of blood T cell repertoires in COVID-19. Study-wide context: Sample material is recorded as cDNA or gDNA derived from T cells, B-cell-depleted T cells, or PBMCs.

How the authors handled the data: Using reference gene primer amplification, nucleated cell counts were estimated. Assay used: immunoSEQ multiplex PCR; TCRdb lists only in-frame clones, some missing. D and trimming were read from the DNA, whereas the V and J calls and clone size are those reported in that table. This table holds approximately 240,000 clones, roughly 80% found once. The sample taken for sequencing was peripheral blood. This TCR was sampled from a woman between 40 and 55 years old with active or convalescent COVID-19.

The CDR3 DNA follows: TGTGCCAGCCTGGGCAGGTCCCTCTTCTATGGCTACACCTTC. It codes for CASLGRSLFYGYTF. The V gene is TRBV2, the J gene TRBJ1-2; D is uncertain. The ends were cut back, 8 bases at V and 4 bases at J, with 17 bases in the middle. CDR3 length equals 14 residues. CDR1 and CDR2 from the germline V gene are SNHLY and FYNNEI.